Listed below are T cell receptor beta chains from one sample, sequenced in a study of T cells in Graves' hyperthyroidism and ophthalmopathy. MiXCR, run by TCRdb on the multiplex PCR reads, gives a single entry per CDR3 protein. The profile shows hundreds of thousands of distinct CDR3 sequences, just under 45% of them singletons. The sequencing sample was made of peripheral blood or thyroid tissue (not recorded which). These receptors were taken from an adult man with Graves' disease, either hyperthyroidism or ophthalmopathy (not recorded which). The CDR3 runs from the conserved cysteine through the conserved F or W. A D gene is named only where the DNA matches it firmly. Size tells how often a clone was seen (once, few, many) or the class of an expanded clone, and some rows leave it out.

>.|TRBJ2-7|TRBV7-9|TRBD2
TGTGCCATCAGACTAGCGGGAGACTACGAGCAGTACTTC
CAIRLAGDYEQYF
>few|TRBJ2-7|TRBV7-8|.
TGTGCCAGCAGCTTATCGGTCCGGCTATACGAGCAGTACTTC
CASSLSVRLYEQYF
>few|TRBJ1-2|TRBV7-9|.
TGTGCCAGCAGCATGGACCGTGCGGGTAGAGGCTACACCTTC
CASSMDRAGRGYTF
>.|TRBJ2-7|TRBV29-1|.
TGCAGCGTTGAAATGGGGGGTCCCCACTACGAGCAGTACTTC
CSVEMGGPHYEQYF
>.|TRBJ1-5|TRBV12-3/TRBV12-4|TRBD1
TGTGCCAGCAGCCAGACGACAGGGGTGGGCAATCAGCCCCAGCATTTT
CASSQTTGVGNQPQHF
>.|TRBJ1-1|TRBV7-2|TRBD1
TGTGCCAGCAGCGGCACCGGGACAGGCGGCAGGGAAGCTTTCTTT
CASSGTGTGGREAFF
>many|TRBJ1-2|TRBV7-9|.
TGTGCCAGCAGCCCGTACAGCGGTGGGGGCTACACCTTC
CASSPYSGGGYTF
>many|TRBJ2-7|TRBV7-2|.
TGTGCCAGCAGCTCAGGGGCAGGCCGTTCCGTACGATCCTACGAGCAGTACTTC
CASSSGAGRSVRSYEQYF
>many|TRBJ1-5|TRBV6-5|.
TGTGCCAGCAGTTACGGCAGGGGCGATCAGCCCCAGCATTTT
CASSYGRGDQPQHF
>few|TRBJ1-1|TRBV9|.
TGTGCCAGCGGCAGGGGTGGGACTGAAGCTTTCTTT
CASGRGGTEAFF
>few|TRBJ1-5|TRBV24-1|TRBD1
TGTGCCACCGGGACAGGGTCGGATCAGCCCCAGCATTTT
CATGTGSDQPQHF
>many|TRBJ1-4|TRBV10-3|.
TGTGCCATCAGTGAGGGCGAAGCAACTAATGAAAAACTGTTTTTT
CAISEGEATNEKLFF
>few|TRBJ2-5|TRBV4-1|.
TGCGCCAGCAGCCCCCTCCTCCGGGACGGACAAGAGACCCAGTACTTC
CASSPLLRDGQETQYF
>many|TRBJ2-7|TRBV2|TRBD1
TGTGCCAGCAGTCCGGACAGGGCCGAGCAGTACTTC
CASSPDRAEQYF
>.|TRBJ1-6|TRBV6-6|.
TGTGCCAGCAGTTACTCTGTGGGGCTGAGGTATTCACCCCTCCACTTT
CASSYSVGLRYSPLHF
>.|TRBJ1-4|TRBV13|TRBD1
TGTGCCAGCATGGGACAGGGCGCGACTAATGAAAAACTGTTTTTT
CASMGQGATNEKLFF
>.|TRBJ1-1|TRBV19|TRBD1
TGTGCCAGTAGTGTGTTACAGGGGGCCTCATCCGTGGAAGCTTTCTTT
CASSVLQGASSVEAFF
>many|TRBJ2-7|TRBV29-1|.
TGCAGCGTTGGGGGCGTTGGGGGAAACGAGCAGTACTTC
CSVGGVGGNEQYF
>few|TRBJ1-3|TRBV10-3|.
TGTGCCATCAGTGAGGACAGCTCTGGAAACACCATATATTTT
CAISEDSSGNTIYF
>.|TRBJ1-1|TRBV20-1|.
TGCAGTGCTTACCGACTCACTGAAGCTTTCTTT
CSAYRLTEAFF
>many|TRBJ2-5|TRBV7-9|.
TGTGCCAGCAGTCCAGGCCACCAAGAGACCCAGTACTTC
CASSPGHQETQYF
>.|TRBJ1-1|TRBV12-3/TRBV12-4|.
TGTGCCAGCAGTATACATATCTTGAACACTGAAGCTTTCTTT
CASSIHILNTEAFF
>few|TRBJ2-7|TRBV9|.
TGTGCCAGCAGCGTCGAGAACGGGCAGGGAGGAGAAGAGCAGTACTTC
CASSVENGQGGEEQYF
>many|TRBJ2-5|TRBV2|.
TGTGCCAGCATGGTTAAAGAGACCCAGTACTTC
CASMVKETQYF
>.|TRBJ1-2|TRBV28|.
TGTGACAGCATTAACTATGGCTACACCTTC
CDSINYGYTF
>.|TRBJ2-7|TRBV5-1|TRBD1
TGCGCCAGCAGCTATACAGGGGCCCAGTACTTC
CASSYTGAQYF
>.|TRBJ1-2|TRBV2|TRBD1
TGTGCCAGCAGTGTACTCCCGACAGGGGCCTATGGCTGCACCTTC
CASSVLPTGAYGCTF
>.|TRBJ1-1|TRBV2|.
TGTGCCAGCATCACATCCCTGAACACTGAAGCTTTCTTT
CASITSLNTEAFF
>many|TRBJ1-5|TRBV7-2|TRBD1
TGTGCCAGCAGTAGCGGACAGGCCAATGGGCCCCAGCATTTT
CASSSGQANGPQHF
>.|TRBJ1-4|TRBV6-5|.
TGTGCCAGCAAAGCGTCAGCGGATGAAAAACTGTTTTTT
CASKASADEKLFF
>.|TRBJ1-6|TRBV5-1|TRBD1
TGCGCCAGCAGCTTGACCTCCGGGACAGGGTCGTATTCACCCCTCCACTTT
CASSLTSGTGSYSPLHF
>.|TRBJ1-4|TRBV10-3|TRBD1
TGTGCCATCAGTGAGGGGACAGGGGGCAACGGAAAACTGTTTTTT
CAISEGTGGNGKLFF
>.|TRBJ2-7|TRBV12-3/TRBV12-4|.
TGTGCCAGCAGTATCTCACCCAGCGGGTCTAGCTCCTACGAGCAGTACTTC
CASSISPSGSSSYEQYF
>.|TRBJ2-7|TRBV7-9|.
TGTGCCAACGCCCCTCCCGCGCCGCCGGGCTACGAGCGGTACTTC
CANAPPAPPGYERYF
>many|TRBJ2-7|TRBV20-1|.
TGCAGTGCTAGAGACCAGGGAATCTACGAGCAGTACTTC
CSARDQGIYEQYF
>few|TRBJ2-2|TRBV7-9|TRBD2
TGTGCCAGCACCGGCGGGGGGGCCGGGGCCGGGGAGCTGTTTTTT
CASTGGGAGAGELFF
>.|TRBJ2-7|TRBV7-9|TRBD2
TGTGCCAGCAGCGCATCCGGGACTAGGGAGCAGTACTTC
CASSASGTREQYF
>.|TRBJ1-3|TRBV7-9|.
TGTGCCAGCAGCTTGTTGCGCTTTCACGGTCCCTCTGGAAACCCCATATATTTT
CASSLLRFHGPSGNPIYF
>few|TRBJ2-2|TRBV7-2|TRBD1
TGTGCCAGCAGCTTATTAGGGACAGCGAACACCGGGGAGCTGTTTTTT
CASSLLGTANTGELFF
>.|TRBJ1-5|TRBV20-1|TRBD1
TGCAGTGCTAGAGATTTGGGACAGGACCATCAGCCCCAGCATTTT
CSARDLGQDHQPQHF
>many|TRBJ1-2|TRBV19|.
TGTGCCAGTACGGGAGGGGGCTATGGCTACACCTTC
CASTGGGYGYTF
>.|TRBJ1-1|TRBV7-9|.
TGTGCCAGCAGCTTGGGGGCCGGGGCAGACACTGAAGCTTTCTTT
CASSLGAGADTEAFF
>few|TRBJ1-6|TRBV20-1|.
TGCAGTGCCCAACAGGGAGTTGAAGGACCCCTCCACTTT
CSAQQGVEGPLHF
>few|TRBJ2-7|TRBV9|TRBD2
TGTGCCAGCAGCGTAGATGCAGCGGGAACCTACGAGCAGTACTTC
CASSVDAAGTYEQYF
>many|TRBJ2-7|TRBV19|TRBD2
TGTGCCAGTAAGGCGGGACTAGCGGCCTACGAGCAGTACTTC
CASKAGLAAYEQYF
>.|TRBJ1-2|TRBV20-1|.
TGCAGTGCTAGCGGGCAGCTCAACTATGGCTGCACCTTC
CSASGQLNYGCTF
>.|TRBJ2-7|TRBV20-1|TRBD2
TGCAGTGCCAGGCGGGAAGCGGGAGCATGGTACGAGCAGTACTTC
CSARREAGAWYEQYF
>.|TRBJ1-6|TRBV15|.
TGTGCCACCAGCAGCTTAGCAGCGGGGGCGGGAAATTCACCCCTCCACTTT
CATSSLAAGAGNSPLHF
>.|TRBJ1-1|TRBV7-9|TRBD1
TGTGCCAGCAGCCGAACCGGACAGGGAGGGCAAGCTTTCTTT
CASSRTGQGGQAFF
>.|TRBJ2-5|TRBV7-8|TRBD1
TGTGCCAGCAGTTACGCGACCGGGACAGAACAAGAGACCCAGTACTTC
CASSYATGTEQETQYF
>few|TRBJ2-7|TRBV7-9|.
TGTGCCAGCAGGAATAGTGCCGAGCAGTACTTC
CASRNSAEQYF
>few|TRBJ2-7|TRBV9|.
TGTGCCAGCAGCCAAGAGACAGTGCAGTACTTC
CASSQETVQYF
>.|TRBJ1-2|TRBV12-3/TRBV12-4|TRBD1
TGTGCCAGCAGTTTAGCGGGACAGGGGAATGGCTACACCTTC
CASSLAGQGNGYTF